This T cell receptor (beta chain) was recovered during a study of blood T cell repertoires in COVID-19. Study background: Sites in the United States, Italy and Spain provided acute and convalescent COVID-19 samples. T cells, B-cell-depleted T cells, or PBMCs provided the cDNA or gDNA that served as material.

The V end lost 8 bases, the J end lost 5 bases, and 22 bases lay between the germline ends. The CDR3 is made up of 17 amino acids. The germline gives CDR1 MNHEY, CDR2 SMNVEV (reference sequence). Per the study methods: By means of reference gene primer amplification, nucleated cell counts were estimated. TCRdb's table, derived via immunoSEQ multiplex PCR, lists solely in-frame clones and lacks some. For V, J and clone size, that table is used; D and trimming come from the DNA. Among about 110,000 clones listed, 75% to 85% were seen once. This TCR was sampled from a woman aged 70-85 years with acute or convalescent COVID-19. The sequenced material came from peripheral blood. The chain combines TRBV27 with TRBJ1-6; tentative D call: TRBD1 (6 bases). The chain's CDR3 is CASGYGKDSRHNSPLHF. CDR3 DNA: TGTGCCAGCGGGTATGGGAAGGACAGCCGCCATAATTCACCCCTCCACTTT.